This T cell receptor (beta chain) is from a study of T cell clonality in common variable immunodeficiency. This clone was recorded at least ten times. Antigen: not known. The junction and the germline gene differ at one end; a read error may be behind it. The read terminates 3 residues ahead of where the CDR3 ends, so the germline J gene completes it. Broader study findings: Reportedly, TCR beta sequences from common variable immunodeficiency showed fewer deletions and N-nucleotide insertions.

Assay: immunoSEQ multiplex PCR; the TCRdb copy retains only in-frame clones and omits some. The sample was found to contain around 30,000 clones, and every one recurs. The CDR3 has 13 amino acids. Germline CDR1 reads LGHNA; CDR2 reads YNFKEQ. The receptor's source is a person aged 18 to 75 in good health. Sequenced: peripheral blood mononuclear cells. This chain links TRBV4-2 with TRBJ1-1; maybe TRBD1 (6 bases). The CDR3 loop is CASSPDSARVAFF. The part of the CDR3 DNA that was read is TGCGCCAGCAGCCCGGACAGTGCGCGGGTA.